The rows below give T cell receptor beta chains drawn from one sample of a study of Ad26.COV2.S vaccination and SARS-CoV-2 variants. The assay was immunoSEQ multiplex PCR, and TCRdb's table has in-frame clones only and misses some. The sample lists more than 300,000 clones, 88% occurring once. This material consisted of peripheral blood, taken in a trial of Ad26.COV2.S vaccine versus placebo. The receptors were sampled from a person aged 18 to 59 who received the Ad26.COV2.S COVID-19 vaccine or a placebo. Each CDR3 is given without its conserved first and last residue. Each record gives: J gene, D gene, V gene, CDR3 protein. The D gene is left open where the match is weak.

J gene: TRBJ1-4; D gene: .; V gene: TRBV5-4; CDR3 protein: ASSLVGGTNEKLF
J gene: TRBJ1-1; D gene: TRBD1; V gene: TRBV5-1; CDR3 protein: ASSLGGTGGLEAF
J gene: TRBJ2-1; D gene: .; V gene: TRBV7-2; CDR3 protein: ASSLRPESEQF
J gene: TRBJ2-1; D gene: .; V gene: TRBV14; CDR3 protein: ASSPRASQVLNNEQF
J gene: TRBJ1-3; D gene: .; V gene: TRBV23-1; CDR3 protein: ASKREVERNRLYHSGNTIY
J gene: TRBJ1-2; D gene: TRBD1; V gene: TRBV16; CDR3 protein: ASSLTGEGGYT
J gene: TRBJ1-4; D gene: .; V gene: TRBV19; CDR3 protein: ASSRGRDKEKLF
J gene: TRBJ1-5; D gene: .; V gene: TRBV4-2; CDR3 protein: ASSQGLPGPQH
J gene: TRBJ1-4; D gene: .; V gene: TRBV5-1; CDR3 protein: ASSLSRSTTNEKLF
J gene: TRBJ2-3; D gene: .; V gene: TRBV24-1; CDR3 protein: ATAEAPDTQY
J gene: TRBJ2-2; D gene: .; V gene: TRBV25-1; CDR3 protein: ASSVPGLDTGELF
J gene: TRBJ1-4; D gene: .; V gene: TRBV4-3; CDR3 protein: ASSQGGVGLSEKLF
J gene: TRBJ1-1; D gene: TRBD1; V gene: TRBV4-3; CDR3 protein: ASSQDSGGGEAF
J gene: TRBJ2-7; D gene: TRBD1; V gene: TRBV6-5; CDR3 protein: ASSLGQNYEQY
J gene: TRBJ2-7; D gene: TRBD1; V gene: TRBV27; CDR3 protein: ASSFGTGTYEQY
J gene: TRBJ1-4; D gene: .; V gene: TRBV7-2; CDR3 protein: ASSLNPGGINEKLF